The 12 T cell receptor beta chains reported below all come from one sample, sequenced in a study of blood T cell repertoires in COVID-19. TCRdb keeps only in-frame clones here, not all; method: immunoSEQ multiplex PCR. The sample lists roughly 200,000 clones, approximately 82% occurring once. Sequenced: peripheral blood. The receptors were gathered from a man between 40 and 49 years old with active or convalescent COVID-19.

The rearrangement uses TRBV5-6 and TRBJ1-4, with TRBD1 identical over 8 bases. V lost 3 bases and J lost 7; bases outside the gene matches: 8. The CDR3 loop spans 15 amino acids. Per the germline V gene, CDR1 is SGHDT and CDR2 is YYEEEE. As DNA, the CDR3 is TGTGCCAGCAGCTCCGGACAGGGTGGAGGTGAAAAACTGTTTTTT. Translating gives CASSSGQGGGEKLFF.

The chain's CDR3 is CASSVRGGYDTGELFF. The DNA of the CDR3 is TGTGCCAGCAGCGTAAGAGGGGGATACGACACCGGGGAGCTGTTTTTT. The J gene is TRBJ2-2, the V gene TRBV9; possible D gene TRBD1, 6 bases. From germline, CDR1 is SGDLS and CDR2 YYNGEE. The CDR3 totals 16 residues. With 1 base removed from V and 3 bases from J, the gap between germline ends came to 13 bases.

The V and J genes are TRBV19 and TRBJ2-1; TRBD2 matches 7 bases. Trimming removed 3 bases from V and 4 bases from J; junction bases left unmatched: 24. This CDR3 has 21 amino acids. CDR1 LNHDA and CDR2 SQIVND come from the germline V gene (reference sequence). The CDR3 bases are TGTGCCAGTAGTATGTCTCTGCGCGGGAGTACGTTACATCTGATTTACAATGAGCAGTTCTTC. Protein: CASSMSLRGSTLHLIYNEQFF.

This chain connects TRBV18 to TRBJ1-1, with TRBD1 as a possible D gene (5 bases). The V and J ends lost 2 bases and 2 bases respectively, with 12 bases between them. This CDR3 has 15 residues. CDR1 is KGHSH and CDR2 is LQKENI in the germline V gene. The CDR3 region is CASSPTPGLNTEAFF. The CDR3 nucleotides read TGTGCCAGCTCACCAACCCCAGGGCTAAACACTGAAGCTTTCTTT. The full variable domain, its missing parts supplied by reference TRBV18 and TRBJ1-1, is NAGVMQNPRHLVRRRGQEARLRCSPMKGHSHVYWYRQLPEEGLKFMVYLQKENIIDESGMPKERFSAEFPKEGPSILRIQQVVRGDSAAYFCASSPTPGLNTEAFFGQGTRLTVV.

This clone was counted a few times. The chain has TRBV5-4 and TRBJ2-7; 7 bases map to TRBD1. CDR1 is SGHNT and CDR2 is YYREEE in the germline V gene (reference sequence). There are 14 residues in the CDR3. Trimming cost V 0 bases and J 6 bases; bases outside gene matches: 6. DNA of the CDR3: TGTGCCAGCAGCTTGGCAAACAGGGGTTCCGAGCAGTACTTC. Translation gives CASSLANRGSEQYF. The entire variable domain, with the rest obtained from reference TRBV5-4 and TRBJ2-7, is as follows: ETGVTQSPTHLIKTRGQQVTLRCSSQSGHNTVSWYQQALGQGPQFIFQYYREEENGRGNFPPRFSGLQFPNYSSELNVNALELDDSALYLCASSLANRGSEQYFGPGTRLTVT.

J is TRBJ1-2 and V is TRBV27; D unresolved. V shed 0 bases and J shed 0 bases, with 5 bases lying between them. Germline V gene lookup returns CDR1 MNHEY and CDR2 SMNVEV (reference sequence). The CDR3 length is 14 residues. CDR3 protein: CASSLSPANYGYTF. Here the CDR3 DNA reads TGTGCCAGCAGTTTATCCCCCGCTAACTATGGCTACACCTTC.

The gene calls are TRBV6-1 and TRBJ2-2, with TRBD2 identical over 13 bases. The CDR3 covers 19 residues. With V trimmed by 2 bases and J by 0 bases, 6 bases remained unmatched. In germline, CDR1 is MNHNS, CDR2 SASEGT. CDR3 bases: TGTGCCAGCAGTGAAATGACTAGCGGGAGGCCCCCGAACACCGGGGAGCTGTTTTTT. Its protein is CASSEMTSGRPPNTGELFF.

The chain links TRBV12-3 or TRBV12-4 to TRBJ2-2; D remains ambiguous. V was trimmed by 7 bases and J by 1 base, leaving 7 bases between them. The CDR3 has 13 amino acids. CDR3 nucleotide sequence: TGTGCCAGCACCCTAATGAACACCGGGGAGCTGTTTTTT. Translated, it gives CASTLMNTGELFF.

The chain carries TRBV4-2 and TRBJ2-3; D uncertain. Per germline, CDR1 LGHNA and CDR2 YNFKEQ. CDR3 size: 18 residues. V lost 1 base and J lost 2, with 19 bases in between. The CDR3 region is CASSQGASVGRNTDTQYF. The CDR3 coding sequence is TGTGCCAGCAGCCAAGGGGCATCGGTGGGCAGAAACACAGATACGCAGTATTTT.

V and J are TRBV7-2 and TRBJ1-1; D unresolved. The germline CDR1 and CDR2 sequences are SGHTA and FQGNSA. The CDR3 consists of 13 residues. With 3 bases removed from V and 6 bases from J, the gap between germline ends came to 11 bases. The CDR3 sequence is CASSFDRYAEAFF. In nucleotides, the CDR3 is TGTGCCAGCAGCTTTGATCGGTACGCTGAAGCTTTCTTT.

CDR3 sequence (DNA): TGTGCCATCAGTGAGCCAGGGGACGCCAAAAACATTCAGTACTTC. Translating it yields CAISEPGDAKNIQYF. The chain couples TRBV10-3 to TRBJ2-4; perhaps TRBD1 as D (6 bases). This CDR3 contains 15 residues. Trimming left V 2 bases short and J 1 base short, with 9 bases between. The germline gives CDR1 ENHRY, CDR2 SYGVKD.

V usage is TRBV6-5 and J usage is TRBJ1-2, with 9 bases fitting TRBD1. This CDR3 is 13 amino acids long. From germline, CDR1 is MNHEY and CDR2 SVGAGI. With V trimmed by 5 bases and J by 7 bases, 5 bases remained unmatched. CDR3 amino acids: CASSTGGLGGYTF. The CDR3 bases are TGTGCCAGCAGTACAGGGGGCCTCGGTGGCTACACCTTC.